Presented here are 31 T cell receptor beta chains from one specimen sequenced in a study of cytomegalovirus exposure and HLA in healthy donors. Vbeta (60) and Jbeta (13) primers were used in the PCR. Profiling relied on immunoSEQ multiplex PCR, and the TCRdb table lists in-frame clones only, not all of them. The table records roughly 170,000 clones, about 81% of them present only once. Sequenced material: PBMCs. The receptors were sampled from a woman between 25 and 40 years old in good health and CMV-seronegative.

This chain uses TRBV19 with TRBJ2-4, with D possibly matching TRBD1 (6 bases). Germline values: CDR1 LNHDA, CDR2 SQIVND (reference sequence). Trimming left V 0 bases short and J 8 bases short, with 14 bases between. CDR3 length: 15 amino acids. The CDR3 DNA sequence: TGTGCCAGTAGTATAGAGGGGGCGAGGTGGGACATTCAGTACTTC. It codes for CASSIEGARWDIQYF.

The V gene is TRBV7-9, the J gene TRBJ2-3; 7 bases are shared with TRBD2. Per germline, CDR1 SEHNR and CDR2 FQNEAQ (reference sequence). Losses at the gene ends were 4 bases for V and 2 bases for J; bases not matched to a gene: 0. This CDR3 spans 13 amino acids. CDR3: CASSWDYTDTQYF. For the CDR3, the DNA is TGTGCCAGCAGCTGGGACTACACAGATACGCAGTATTTT. Complete variable domain (other parts from reference TRBV7-9 and TRBJ2-3): DTGVSQNPRHKITKRGQNVTFRCDPISEHNRLYWYRQTLGQGPEFLTYFQNEAQLEKSRLLSDRFSAERPKGSFSTLEIQRTEQGDSAMYLCASSWDYTDTQYFGPGTRLTVL.

A note on this clone: The junction departs from the called germline gene at one end, perhaps through a read error. The chain couples TRBV4-3 to TRBJ2-4, with D maybe TRBD2 (6 bases). The germline CDR1 and CDR2 sequences are LGHNA and YSLEER. The CDR3 length is 15 residues. CDR3 sequence: CASSQDLLGLNSQYF. CDR3 in DNA: TGCGCCAGCAGCCAAGATTTACTAGGACTAAACAGTCAGTACTTC.

The genes are TRBV30 and TRBJ2-5; D is undetermined. Germline-derived CDR1 and CDR2 are GTSNPN and SVGIG (reference sequence). The length of the CDR3 is 13 residues. The V and J ends lost 0 bases and 1 base respectively, with 6 bases between them. DNA for the CDR3: TGTGCCTGGAGTGTACGTAGCCAAGAGACCCAGTACTTC. It codes for CAWSVRSQETQYF.

V is TRBV7-2 and J is TRBJ1-6; TRBD1 is a possible D gene (5 bases). This CDR3 is 16 amino acids long. Germline CDR1 and CDR2: SGHTA and FQGNSA. Trimming pared 0 bases from V and 6 bases from J, leaving 12 bases between. The CDR3 coding sequence is TGTGCCAGCAGCTTAGCACCCGGACATGGTAATTCACCCCTCCACTTT. Translating gives CASSLAPGHGNSPLHF. Full variable domain (missing parts from reference TRBV7-2 and TRBJ1-6): GAGVSQSPSNKVTEKGKDVELRCDPISGHTALYWYRQSLGQGLEFLIYFQGNSAPDKSGLPSDRFSAERTGGSVSTLTIQRTQQEDSAVYLCASSLAPGHGNSPLHFGNGTRLTVT.

The chain employs TRBV7-2 and TRBJ2-3; the D gene is possibly TRBD1 (7 bases). The CDR3 is made up of 12 amino acids. The V gene's germline CDR1 is SGHTA and CDR2 FQGNSA. V shed 4 bases and J shed 10 bases, with 12 bases lying between them. The CDR3 loop reads CASSSGDSAQYF. CDR3 bases: TGTGCCAGCAGCTCGGGGGACAGCGCGCAGTATTTT. The complete variable domain, with remaining parts taken from reference TRBV7-2 and TRBJ2-3, reads GAGVSQSPSNKVTEKGKDVELRCDPISGHTALYWYRQSLGQGLEFLIYFQGNSAPDKSGLPSDRFSAERTGGSVSTLTIQRTQQEDSAVYLCASSSGDSAQYFGPGTRLTVL.

V gene TRBV7-3 combines with J gene TRBJ2-1; maybe TRBD2 (6 bases). Germline V lookup: CDR1 SGHTA, CDR2 FQGTGA. Trimming shortened V by 0 bases and J by 4 bases, and 13 bases separated the two germline ends. This CDR3 region has 16 residues. For the CDR3, the DNA is TGTGCCAGCAGCTTAACGCGCGGGGTCGATTACAATGAGCAGTTCTTC. Residues: CASSLTRGVDYNEQFF.

The V call is TRBV19, the J call TRBJ1-1; no clear D gene. The CDR3 runs to 13 residues. Looked up from germline, CDR1 is LNHDA and CDR2 is SQIVND (reference sequence). V dropped 7 bases and J dropped 1 base, with 10 bases sitting between them. CDR3 sequence: CASTLGRNTEAFF. CDR3 coding DNA: TGTGCCAGTACGCTTGGGCGGAACACTGAAGCTTTCTTT.

Points on this clone: Other DNA sequences in the sample encode the same CDR3. This rearrangement joins TRBV28 to TRBJ2-7; the D gene is possibly TRBD1 (5 bases). Trimming left V 6 bases short and J 3 bases short, with 6 bases between. This CDR3 region has 11 residues. Germline-derived CDR1 and CDR2 are MDHEN and SYDVKM. For the CDR3, the DNA is TGTGCCAGCAGCACAGGCTACGAGCAGTACTTC. Translating gives CASSTGYEQYF.

The chain employs TRBV18 and TRBJ1-4, with TRBD1 as a possible D gene (5 bases). Trimming shortened V by 0 bases and J by 8 bases, and 10 bases separated the two germline ends. This CDR3 region has 14 residues. Germline CDR1 reads KGHSH; CDR2 reads LQKENI. The CDR3 nucleotides read TGTGCCAGCTCACCACCGCCGGACAAAGAAAAACTGTTTTTT. The encoded protein is CASSPPPDKEKLFF.

In the case of this clone: At one boundary the junction diverges from the germline segment, which might be a read error. The V call is TRBV7-2, the J call TRBJ2-1, with 9 bases matching TRBD2. Germline CDR1 and CDR2: SGHTA and FQGNSA. The CDR3 runs 16 residues. CDR3 protein: CASSLGSGSDYNEQLF. Written as DNA, the CDR3 is TGTGCCAGCAGCTTAGGTAGCGGGAGTGATTACAATGAGCAGCTCTTC.

The CDR3 coding sequence is TGTGCCATCAGTGAGAACAGCTTCGGCTACACCTTC. Its protein is CAISENSFGYTF. This chain uses TRBV10-3 with TRBJ1-2; no definite D call. CDR3 length: 12 amino acids. Germline V CDR1 and CDR2: ENHRY, SYGVKD. The V end was cut by 2 bases, the J end by 8 bases, with 9 bases between.

The chain links TRBV4-1 to TRBJ2-7; D is perhaps TRBD1 (6 bases). CDR1 and CDR2 (germline): MGHRA, YSYEKL. Trimming cost V 4 bases and J 2 bases, with 15 bases left between them. This CDR3 has 15 amino acids. DNA of the CDR3: TGCGCCAGCAGCCTTGAACCAGGGGACACCTACGAGCAGTACTTC. This gives the protein CASSLEPGDTYEQYF.

The J gene is TRBJ1-1, the V gene TRBV6-5; the D is unclear. Germline lookup yields CDR1 MNHEY and CDR2 SVGAGI. The CDR3 is 13 amino acids. V was clipped by 1 base and J by 3 bases, with 6 bases between them. CDR3 sequence: CASSYFTDTEAFF. CDR3 coding DNA: TGTGCCAGCAGTTACTTCACGGACACTGAAGCTTTCTTT.

J is TRBJ1-5 and V is TRBV27, with 9 nucleotides matching TRBD1. CDR1 and CDR2 (germline): MNHEY, SMNVEV (reference sequence). CDR3 length: 16 residues. V shed 5 bases, J shed 4 bases, and the junction held 9 bases outside the gene matches. The CDR3 region is CASSAKTGGGNQPQHF. In nucleotides, the CDR3 is TGTGCCAGCAGTGCAAAAACAGGGGGCGGAAATCAGCCCCAGCATTTT.

The chain employs TRBV6-4 and TRBJ1-2, with 7 bases fitting TRBD1. The CDR3 contains 17 residues. The V gene end was trimmed by 3 bases and the J gene end by 8 bases; junction bases not matched to a gene: 18. In germline, CDR1 is MRHNA, CDR2 SNTAGT. The CDR3 loop reads CASSDYAYTGQIWGYTF. The CDR3, as DNA: TGTGCCAGCAGTGATTACGCATATACGGGACAGATTTGGGGCTACACCTTC.

A few counts support this clone. The V gene is TRBV5-4, the J gene TRBJ1-1; D call uncertain. The V and J ends lost 5 bases and 1 base respectively, with 6 bases between them. From germline, CDR1 is SGHNT and CDR2 YYREEE (reference sequence). This CDR3 has 12 amino acids. The CDR3 nucleotides read TGTGCCAGCAGTCCGGGGAACACTGAAGCTTTCTTT. It specifies CASSPGNTEAFF. Full variable domain (rest looked up from reference TRBV5-4 and TRBJ1-1): ETGVTQSPTHLIKTRGQQVTLRCSSQSGHNTVSWYQQALGQGPQFIFQYYREEENGRGNFPPRFSGLQFPNYSSELNVNALELDDSALYLCASSPGNTEAFFGQGTRLTVV.

Comment on this clone: A junction boundary mismatches the germline segment, possibly from a read error. The rearrangement links TRBV29-1 to TRBJ1-2, with D possibly matching TRBD1 (5 bases). This CDR3 is 12 amino acids long. The germline V gene encodes CDR1 SQVTM and CDR2 ANQGSEA. In DNA form, the CDR3 reads TGCAGCGTTGTGGTTGACAGCAACGAAGAGTTCTTC. Translating it yields CSVVVDSNEEFF. The full variable domain, with the rest looked up from reference TRBV29-1 and TRBJ1-2, is SAVISQKPSRDICQRGTSLTIQCQVDSQVTMMFWYRQQPGQSLTLIATANQGSEATYESGFVIDKFPISRPNLTFSTLTVSNMSPEDSSIYLCSVVVDSNEEFFGSGTRLTVV.

To note about this clone: The same CDR3 also results from other DNA sequences found in this sample. The CDR3 region is CASSKGQGVSTDTQYF. CDR3 nucleotides: TGTGCCAGTAGTAAGGGACAGGGTGTAAGCACAGATACGCAGTATTTT. This chain links TRBV19 with TRBJ2-3; the match to TRBD1 covers 9 bases. CDR3 size: 16 residues. V shed 4 bases, J shed 0 bases, and the junction held 5 bases outside the gene matches. CDR1 and CDR2 (germline): LNHDA, SQIVND (reference sequence).

The gene calls are TRBV11-2 and TRBJ2-5; TRBD2 is a possible D gene (6 bases). This CDR3 is built from 15 residues. Deletions cut 5 bases from V and 5 bases from J, with 18 bases between. The germline V gene has CDR1 SGHAT and CDR2 FQNNGV. The CDR3 DNA is TGTGCCAGCAGCCCAGTAGCGGTCCTCCGGGAGACCCAGTACTTC. Its protein is CASSPVAVLRETQYF.

The rearrangement uses TRBV29-1 and TRBJ2-5; D is possibly TRBD1 (5 bases). Per germline, CDR1 SQVTM and CDR2 ANQGSEA. The CDR3 contains 12 residues. With 3 bases removed from V and 6 bases from J, the gap between germline ends came to 11 bases. The CDR3 DNA reads as TGCAGCGTTGAGGCCCAGGGCAAGACCCAGTACTTC. It encodes CSVEAQGKTQYF.

The J gene is TRBJ1-5, the V gene TRBV28; D uncertain. The CDR3 is made up of 14 amino acids. CDR1 MDHEN and CDR2 SYDVKM come from the germline V gene. V gave up 2 bases and J gave up 4 bases, with 9 bases separating them. CDR3 sequence reads: CASSLLPENQPQHF. DNA for the CDR3: TGTGCCAGCAGTTTACTCCCGGAGAATCAGCCCCAGCATTTT.

The chain uses TRBV28 and TRBJ2-7; 8 nucleotides align to TRBD1. CDR3 length equals 13 residues. Germline CDR1 reads MDHEN; CDR2 reads SYDVKM. Trimming at V came to 9 bases and at J to 5 bases, leaving 9 bases not matched to a gene. The CDR3 region has the DNA TGTGCCAGTAGGACAGGGACCGGAGACGAGCAGTACTTC. Translating gives CASRTGTGDEQYF.

CDR3 region: CASRWDRNTGELFF. In nucleotides, the CDR3 is TGTGCCAGCAGATGGGACAGGAACACCGGGGAGCTGTTTTTT. This rearrangement joins TRBV6-5 to TRBJ2-2; TRBD1 agrees at 7 bases. The trim removed 6 bases at V and 1 base at J, leaving 2 bases unmatched. This CDR3 is built from 14 residues. Per germline, CDR1 MNHEY and CDR2 SVGAGI.

The genes are TRBV7-9 and TRBJ1-1, with a possible D match to TRBD1 (5 bases). The germline V gene encodes CDR1 SEHNR and CDR2 FQNEAQ (reference sequence). This CDR3 contains 13 residues. V was cut by 5 bases and J by 1 base, with 8 bases left in between. The CDR3 nucleotides are TGTGCCAGCAGCCGAGACAGGAACACTGAAGCTTTCTTT. It yields the protein CASSRDRNTEAFF.

V and J are TRBV28 and TRBJ2-3, with 9 bases fitting TRBD1. The germline gives CDR1 MDHEN, CDR2 SYDVKM. The CDR3 has 15 amino acids. With V trimmed by 4 bases and J by 2 bases, 4 bases remained unmatched. The CDR3 sequence: CASSSGQGHTDTQYF. In DNA, the CDR3 is TGTGCCAGCAGTTCGGGACAGGGACACACAGATACGCAGTATTTT. Full variable domain (remainder filled in from reference TRBV28 and TRBJ2-3): DVKVTQSSRYLVKRTGEKVFLECVQDMDHENMFWYRQDPGLGLRLIYFSYDVKMKEKGDIPEGYSVSREKKERFSLILESASTNQTSMYLCASSSGQGHTDTQYFGPGTRLTVL.

The chain uses TRBV27 and TRBJ2-4, with D possibly matching TRBD1 (5 bases). From germline, CDR1 is MNHEY and CDR2 SMNVEV (reference sequence). The CDR3 is 16 residues long. V lost 5 bases and J lost 0, with 14 bases in between. CDR3 nucleotide sequence: TGTGCCAGCAGTCCCGACGCCAGGGTAGCCAAAAACATTCAGTACTTC. Protein sequence: CASSPDARVAKNIQYF.

The chain has TRBV4-2 and TRBJ2-4, with 7 bases lining up with TRBD2. The CDR3 is made up of 18 amino acids. Germline trimming cut 0 bases from V and 1 base from J; bases unmatched to any gene: 9. Germline values: CDR1 LGHNA, CDR2 YNFKEQ. CDR3 sequence reads: CASSQDVAGEGAKNIQYF. The CDR3, as DNA: TGTGCCAGCAGCCAAGATGTTGCGGGAGAAGGGGCCAAAAACATTCAGTACTTC.

This clone was detected only a few times. The V and J genes are TRBV7-2 and TRBJ1-2, with TRBD1 as a possible D gene (5 bases). V was cut by 0 bases and J by 8 bases, with 13 bases left in between. The CDR3 contains 14 residues. Germline-derived CDR1 and CDR2 are SGHTA and FQGNSA. The CDR3 loop is CASSLAGDLLGYTF. The CDR3, as DNA: TGTGCCAGCAGCTTAGCTGGGGACTTACTAGGCTACACCTTC.

The CDR3 region is CASSSQGQSYSNQPQHF. The CDR3 bases are TGTGCCAGCAGCTCCCAAGGACAGTCCTATAGCAATCAGCCCCAGCATTTT. The V and J genes are TRBV7-2 and TRBJ1-5; D might be TRBD1 (6 bases). From germline, CDR1 is SGHTA and CDR2 FQGNSA. This CDR3 spans 17 amino acids. Trimming left V 4 bases short and J 0 bases short, with 16 bases between. Full variable domain (remainder filled in from reference TRBV7-2 and TRBJ1-5): GAGVSQSPSNKVTEKGKDVELRCDPISGHTALYWYRQSLGQGLEFLIYFQGNSAPDKSGLPSDRFSAERTGGSVSTLTIQRTQQEDSAVYLCASSSQGQSYSNQPQHFGDGTRLSIL.

This chain connects TRBV19 to TRBJ2-1; 10 nucleotides line up with TRBD2. The CDR3 runs to 14 residues. V lost 4 bases to trimming and J lost 10 bases; unmatched junction nucleotides: 7. Per germline, CDR1 LNHDA and CDR2 SQIVND (reference sequence). The CDR3 coding sequence is TGTGCCAGTAGTACCAGCGGGGGGGCGGGGGAGCAGTTCTTC. Amino acids: CASSTSGGAGEQFF.